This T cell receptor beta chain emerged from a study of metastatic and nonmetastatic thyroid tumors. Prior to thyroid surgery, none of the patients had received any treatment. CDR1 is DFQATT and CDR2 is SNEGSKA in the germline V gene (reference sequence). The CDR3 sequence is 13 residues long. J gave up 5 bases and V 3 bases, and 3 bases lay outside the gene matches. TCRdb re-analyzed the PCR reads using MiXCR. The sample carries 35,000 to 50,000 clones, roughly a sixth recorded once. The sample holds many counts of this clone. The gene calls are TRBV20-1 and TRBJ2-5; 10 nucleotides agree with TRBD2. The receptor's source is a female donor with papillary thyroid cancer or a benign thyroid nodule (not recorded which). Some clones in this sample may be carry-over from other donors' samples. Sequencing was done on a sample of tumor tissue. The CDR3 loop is CSARSTSGETQYF. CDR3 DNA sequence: TGCAGTGCTAGGTCGACTAGCGGGGAGACCCAGTACTTC.